This section outlines one T cell receptor beta chain sequence together with its context. These data belong to a study of T cell responses to AZD1222 COVID-19 vaccine. Assay used: immunoSEQ multiplex PCR; TCRdb lists only in-frame clones, some missing. The sample consists of 150,000 to 200,000 clones, about nine tenths of them appearing once. CDR1 and CDR2 from the germline V gene are LNHDA and SQIVND (reference sequence). Between the trimmed V and J ends, which lost 3 bases and 0 bases, there was a span of 12 bases. This CDR3 has 15 amino acids. This receptor was obtained from an adult who received the AZD1222 COVID-19 vaccine. The source was peripheral blood, collected 28 days after the second AZD1222 dose. This chain links TRBV19 with TRBJ2-7, with a weak D call TRBD1 (5 bases). In nucleotides, the CDR3 is TGTGCCAGTAGTATTTCAGGGATTCCCTCCTACGAGCAGTACTTC. Encoded protein: CASSISGIPSYEQYF.